The following is a T cell receptor (beta chain) sequence with its context. This clone's antigen is unknown. Qualities for individual bases were not recorded, and no much larger clone is one base off. In the prospective study, participants were roughly 18 to 95 years old, resided in about two dozen geographic areas of the United States, and were enrolled through a virtual design. In the prospective study, participants were assigned to cohorts based on the clinical history participants reported in a screening survey and a study questionnaire. In the prospective study, mobile phlebotomists collected whole blood, serum and a nasopharyngeal or oropharyngeal swab from each participant. Participants in the prospective study had the option to provide additional blood draws and questionnaires over an approximately 2-month period. Before DNA extraction, blood samples from the prospective study were shipped at room temperature or frozen.

TCRbeta CDR3 regions were amplified from genomic DNA using the immunoSEQ Assay, a bias-controlled multiplex PCR. The authors' analysis ran thus. Nucleated cell counts per sample were estimated from amplification of reference gene primers within the assay. To quantify the absolute abundance of each unique TCRbeta CDR3 rearrangement, sequence reads were collapsed and filtered. For each sample, productive Simpson clonality was calculated as the square root of Simpson's diversity index across productive rearrangements. TCRdb carries this immuneACCESS record with in-frame sequences only. Its versions omit some clonotypes, under half of them owing to an unresolved V gene in the studies checked, with the rest unexplained. V, J and clone size reflect that table, while D and trimming were determined from the DNA. The sample profile shows 300,000 to 400,000 clones; 88% of them were found once. 0.9% to 1% of the sample belongs to the ten largest clones.

This specimen belongs to a study of blood T cell repertoires in COVID-19 (dated by TCRdb to the early 2020s). The study in broad terms: Collaborator samples came from the United States, Italy and Spain and covered acute and convalescent phases of COVID-19. Nearly every sample came with metadata listing a de-identified subject ID, COVID-19 status, age in years and sex. Subjects who had been exposed to COVID-19, were actively infected with it, or had recovered from it provided the deeply sampled blood TCRbeta repertoires that made up the dataset. Where HLA class I and class II types were available, the types were taken from metadata supplied by the sample provider, not from assay-based typing. The repertoires were released in a freely available public database meant as a resource for research on the immune response to SARS-CoV-2. The material from the prospective study consisted of cDNA or gDNA derived from T cells, B-cell-depleted T cells, or PBMCs. Samples came from the ongoing ImmuneRACE study (first 160 participants) plus 1,254 subjects from 6 global collaborators.

From its cysteine to its phenylalanine, the CDR3 spans 12 amino acids. The DNA shown is the 36-base CDR3, in frame from base 1. V is cut by 4 bases and J by 4 bases, and the space between the germline ends is 11 bases. CDR1 SQVTM and CDR2 ANQGSEA are derived from the germline V gene. Here is what the overall study found, with its caveats: Clinical and demographic metadata were provided uncurated, with the amount varying by source and participant.

Source material: PBMCs or T cells enriched from blood (not recorded which). The TCR originated in a woman in her twenties or thirties with acute COVID-19. This sequence uses TRBV29-1 and TRBJ2-7, and perhaps TRBD1 as D gene, on 5 matching bases. The encoded CDR3 is CSVVVTAYEQYF. The DNA is as follows: TGCAGCGTTGTGGTGACAGCTTACGAGCAGTACTTC.